The 17 T cell receptor beta chains below were found in one sample sequenced in a study of T cell responses to AZD1222 COVID-19 vaccine. Some clones are missing from TCRdb's copy, which holds only in-frame ones; the method was immunoSEQ multiplex PCR. The table lists over 100,000 clones, about 89% of them singletons. The material sequenced was peripheral blood, taken on day 0 of AZD1222 vaccination. These receptors were collected from an adult in good health.

This clone was recorded once. The genes are TRBV12-3 or TRBV12-4 and TRBJ2-2; D remains unclear. The CDR3 is made up of 13 amino acids. Deletions cut 2 bases from V and 4 bases from J, with 5 bases between. The CDR3 DNA is TGTGCCAGCAGTTTATTCGTCACCGGGGAGCTGTTTTTT. Translation: CASSLFVTGELFF.

This chain joins TRBV7-2 and TRBJ1-2, with a weak D call TRBD1 (5 bases). This CDR3 is 14 amino acids long. V was clipped by 3 bases and J by 5 bases, with 13 bases between them. Per the germline V gene, CDR1 is SGHTA and CDR2 is FQGNSA. CDR3 sequence reads: CASSFQGTGYGYTF. CDR3 nucleotide sequence: TGTGCCAGCAGCTTTCAAGGGACCGGGTATGGCTACACCTTC.

The chain combines TRBV19 with TRBJ1-5; D might be TRBD1 (5 bases). Germline CDR1 reads LNHDA; CDR2 reads SQIVND (reference sequence). The CDR3 covers 14 residues. Trimming cost V 6 bases and J 4 bases, with 13 bases left between them. As DNA, the CDR3 is TGTGCCAGTAGGGGGCCGTTTGGGAATCAGCCCCAGCATTTT. Protein sequence: CASRGPFGNQPQHF.

The CDR3 region has the DNA TGTGCCAGCAGCTTAGAAGTAGGGGGTGGAGGGGCTTCTTTCGGCTACACCTTC. It encodes CASSLEVGGGGASFGYTF. The V gene is TRBV7-6, the J gene TRBJ1-2, with TRBD1 as a possible D gene (6 bases). The V end lost 1 base, the J end lost 8 bases, and 26 bases lay between the germline ends. Germline CDR1 and CDR2: SGHVS and FNYEAQ. The CDR3 runs 18 residues.

The V gene is TRBV5-1, the J gene TRBJ2-5; 7 bases agree with TRBD2. Germline lookup yields CDR1 SGHRS and CDR2 YFSETQ. The CDR3 length is 14 residues. Trimming cost V 4 bases and J 2 bases; bases outside gene matches: 5. The CDR3: CASSPGAGQETQYF. CDR3 bases: TGCGCCAGCAGCCCGGGAGCGGGACAAGAGACCCAGTACTTC.

The chain is built from TRBV7-3 and TRBJ2-2; tentative D call: TRBD1 (5 bases). There are 14 residues in the CDR3. Trimming cost V 5 bases and J 6 bases, with 13 bases left between them. CDR1 SGHTA and CDR2 FQGTGA come from the germline V gene. The DNA for the CDR3 is TGTGCCAGCAGCGTCGGAACAGGAGCCGGGGAGCTGTTTTTT. Its protein is CASSVGTGAGELFF.

This chain joins TRBV5-1 and TRBJ2-7; the D gene is possibly TRBD2 (5 bases). V was pared by 0 bases and J by 5 bases, with 12 bases between. CDR1 and CDR2 (germline): SGHRS, YFSETQ. This CDR3 spans 14 amino acids. For the CDR3, the DNA is TGCGCCAGCAGCTTGGTACGGGTGGGAGACGAGCAGTACTTC. Translating gives CASSLVRVGDEQYF.

The chain joins TRBV11-2 to TRBJ2-7; 9 bases agree with TRBD2. The J segment lost 3 bases and the V segment lost 7 bases, leaving 7 bases of the junction unmatched. Germline values: CDR1 SGHAT, CDR2 FQNNGV. The CDR3 extends over 14 amino acids. CDR3 sequence reads: CASTEAGGYYEQYF. The DNA for the CDR3 is TGTGCCAGCACCGAAGCGGGGGGATACTACGAGCAGTACTTC.

Written as DNA, the CDR3 is TGTGCCAGCAGCCAAGGAGAGAGGGATAAGCAGTTCTTC. This sequence encodes CASSQGERDKQFF. The chain carries TRBV14 and TRBJ2-1; possibly TRBD2 for D (5 bases). The CDR3 is made up of 13 amino acids. Per the germline V gene, CDR1 is SGHDN and CDR2 is FVKESK. V dropped 1 base and J dropped 11 bases, with 12 bases sitting between them.

The chain is built from TRBV7-7 and TRBJ2-2, with 7 bases matching TRBD1. Germline trimming cut 1 base from V and 8 bases from J; bases unmatched to any gene: 1. The germline gives CDR1 SSHAT, CDR2 FNYEAQ (reference sequence). The CDR3 totals 13 residues. The CDR3 protein is CASSLGQGGELFF. CDR3 DNA: TGTGCCAGCAGCTTAGGACAGGGTGGGGAGCTGTTTTTT.

The chain combines TRBV4-3 with TRBJ2-2; TRBD1 matches at 9 bases. Germline V lookup: CDR1 LGHNA, CDR2 YSLEER. This CDR3 region has 17 residues. J was trimmed by 5 bases and V by 0 bases; bases with no gene match: 7. CDR3 sequence: CASSQDTGTGRTGELFF. In DNA form, the CDR3 reads TGCGCCAGCAGCCAAGATACGGGGACAGGGCGGACCGGGGAGCTGTTTTTT.

The chain combines TRBV5-1 with TRBJ1-1; 7 bases match TRBD1. Per the germline V gene, CDR1 is SGHRS and CDR2 is YFSETQ. The CDR3 totals 14 residues. J was trimmed by 2 bases and V by 7 bases; bases with no gene match: 8. The CDR3 spells CASLRGPGNTEAFF. The CDR3 DNA reads as TGCGCCAGCCTTAGGGGGCCGGGTAACACTGAAGCTTTCTTT. The whole variable domain, filled in from reference TRBV5-1 and TRBJ1-1, reads KAGVTQTPRYLIKTRGQQVTLSCSPISGHRSVSWYQQTPGQGLQFLFEYFSETQRNKGNFPGRFSGRQFSNSRSEMNVSTLELGDSALYLCASLRGPGNTEAFFGQGTRLTVV.

The rearrangement joins TRBV5-1 to TRBJ1-2, with TRBD1 matching over 9 bases. This CDR3 comprises 13 residues. Losses at the gene ends were 7 bases for V and 3 bases for J; bases not matched to a gene: 4. Per germline, CDR1 SGHRS and CDR2 YFSETQ. In nucleotides, the CDR3 is TGCGCCAGCGGGACAGGGACTGACTATGGCTACACCTTC. The encoded protein is CASGTGTDYGYTF.

This clone appeared a single time. The CDR3 nucleotides read TGTGCCAGCAGCCGTTCCTTGGGAAATGAGCAGTTCTTC. Translation gives CASSRSLGNEQFF. V is TRBV12-3 or TRBV12-4 and J is TRBJ2-1; D is ambiguous. The CDR3 loop spans 13 amino acids. Trimming removed 6 bases at V and 7 bases at J, with 13 bases between.

This rearrangement joins TRBV9 to TRBJ1-2; D is perhaps TRBD1 (6 bases). Germline assignment: CDR1 SGDLS and CDR2 YYNGEE. Trimming cost V 3 bases and J 6 bases, with 15 bases left between them. This CDR3 contains 14 residues. In DNA form, the CDR3 reads TGTGCCAGCAGCGCTGCCCGGACAGTTAATGGCTACACCTTC. It translates to CASSAARTVNGYTF.

The gene calls are TRBV9 and TRBJ2-1, with TRBD2 matching over 10 bases. CDR3 length: 17 residues. V shed 3 bases, J shed 1 base, and the junction held 7 bases outside the gene matches. The germline gives CDR1 SGDLS, CDR2 YYNGEE. CDR3 loop: CASSAPSGRNSYNEQFF. The CDR3 bases are TGTGCCAGCAGCGCACCTAGCGGGAGAAATTCCTACAATGAGCAGTTCTTC.

This rearrangement joins TRBV4-2 to TRBJ2-1, with D perhaps TRBD2 (5 bases). Germline V gives CDR1 LGHNA, CDR2 YNFKEQ. The V end lost 3 bases, the J end lost 6 bases, and 12 bases lay between the germline ends. CDR3 length equals 14 residues. CDR3 in amino acids: CASSHPRRSNEQFF. The CDR3 DNA is TGTGCCAGCAGCCACCCCCGGAGGTCCAATGAGCAGTTCTTC.